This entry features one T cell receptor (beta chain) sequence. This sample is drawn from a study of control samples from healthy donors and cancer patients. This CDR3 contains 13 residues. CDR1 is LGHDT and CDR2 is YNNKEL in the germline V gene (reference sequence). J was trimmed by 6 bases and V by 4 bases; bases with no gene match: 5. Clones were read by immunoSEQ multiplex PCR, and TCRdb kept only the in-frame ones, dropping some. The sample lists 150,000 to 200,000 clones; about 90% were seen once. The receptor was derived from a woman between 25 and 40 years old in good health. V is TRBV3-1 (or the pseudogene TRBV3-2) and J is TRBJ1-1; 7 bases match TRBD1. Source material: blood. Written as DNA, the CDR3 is TGTGCCAGCAGCCGGGACAGCTTCCCTGAAGCTTTCTTT. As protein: CASSRDSFPEAFF.